This record concerns one TCR beta chain sequence. The data stem from a study of shared clonotypes between healthy human individuals. The wider study: Each donor contributed plates that comprised three CD4 naive, three CD4 memory, two CD8 naive and one CD8 memory.

Germline V lookup: CDR1 SGHTS, CDR2 YDEGEE. This CDR3 comprises 15 residues. V gave up 0 bases and J gave up 4 bases, with 13 bases separating them. Assay: immunoSEQ multiplex PCR; the TCRdb copy retains only in-frame clones and omits some. The sample holds roughly 1.4 million clones, less than 99% seen once. This clonotype originated in a man aged 30-40 years in good health. The chain combines TRBV5-8 with TRBJ1-2, with D perhaps matching TRBD1 (5 bases). The sequenced sample was naive CD4+ T cells sorted from blood. Subset in this sample: CD45RA+ positively selected. CDR3 DNA: TGTGCCAGCAGCTTGGAGGGACTGATCGTCTATGGCTACACCTTC. Translating it yields CASSLEGLIVYGYTF.